Presented here are 2 T cell receptor beta chains from one specimen sequenced in a study of T cell responses to AZD1222 COVID-19 vaccine. Data came from immunoSEQ multiplex PCR; TCRdb stores just in-frame clones and leaves some out. Among under 150,000 clones listed, about 87% were seen once. The sample in question was peripheral blood, obtained on day 0 of AZD1222 vaccination. Receptors were obtained from an adult in good health.

V is TRBV7-3 and J is TRBJ2-5, with TRBD1 matching 9 bases. The germline gives CDR1 SGHTA, CDR2 FQGTGA. V lost 3 bases, J lost 5 bases, and 7 bases stayed unmatched. The CDR3 runs to 15 residues. CDR3 DNA: TGTGCCAGCAGCTTCGGGACAGGGAGAGGGGAGACCCAGTACTTC. Amino acids: CASSFGTGRGETQYF.

J is TRBJ2-1 and V is TRBV7-9; TRBD1 agrees at 10 bases. The CDR3 contains 14 residues. CDR1 is SEHNR, CDR2 FQNEAQ, per germline (reference sequence). With V trimmed by 5 bases and J by 6 bases, 4 bases remained unmatched. The chain's CDR3 is CASSAWTGGNEQFF. DNA for the CDR3: TGTGCCAGCAGCGCCTGGACAGGGGGCAATGAGCAGTTCTTC.